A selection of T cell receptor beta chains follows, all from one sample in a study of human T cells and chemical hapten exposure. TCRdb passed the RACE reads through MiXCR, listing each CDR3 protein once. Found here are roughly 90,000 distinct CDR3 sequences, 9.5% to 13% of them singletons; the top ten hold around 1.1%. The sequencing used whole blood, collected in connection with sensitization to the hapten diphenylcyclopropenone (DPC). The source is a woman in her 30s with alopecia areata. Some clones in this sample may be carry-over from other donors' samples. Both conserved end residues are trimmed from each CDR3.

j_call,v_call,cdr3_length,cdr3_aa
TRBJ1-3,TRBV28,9,ASSHGNTIY
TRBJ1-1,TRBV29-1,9,SANFDTEAF
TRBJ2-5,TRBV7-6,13,ASSSTGTAQETQY
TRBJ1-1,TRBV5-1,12,ASSTGQGNTEAF
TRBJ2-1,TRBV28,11,ATLTGPYNEQF
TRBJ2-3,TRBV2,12,ASRVGKNTDTQY
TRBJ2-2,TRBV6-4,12,ASSGDRDTGELF
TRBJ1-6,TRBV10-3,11,AIRPGHNSPLH
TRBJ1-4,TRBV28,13,ASSPGQGVREKLF
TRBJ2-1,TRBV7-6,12,ASSLALGRRVQF
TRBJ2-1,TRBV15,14,ATSRATQTREAGQF
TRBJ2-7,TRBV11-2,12,ASSRQEPSYEQY
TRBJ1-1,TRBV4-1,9,ASSQESEAF
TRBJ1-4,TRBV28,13,ASSNSSQGVGKLF
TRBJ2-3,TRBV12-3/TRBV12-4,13,ASSQGASSTDTQY
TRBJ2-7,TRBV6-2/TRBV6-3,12,ASSYGAGLGEQY
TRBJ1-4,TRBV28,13,ASSFLDRGNEKLF
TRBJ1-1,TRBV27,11,ASRRTGMTEAF
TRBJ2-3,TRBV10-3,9,AIRSTDTQY
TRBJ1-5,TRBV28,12,ASSAGERNQPQH
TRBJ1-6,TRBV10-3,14,ASRQGSGLVYSPLH
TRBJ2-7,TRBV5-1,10,ASSRGSYEQY
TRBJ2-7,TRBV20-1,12,SAHPGLAGYEQY
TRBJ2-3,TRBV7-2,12,ASRQPSSTDTQY
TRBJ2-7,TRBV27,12,ASRLSGLAYEQY
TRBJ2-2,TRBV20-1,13,SALAGGPRTGELF
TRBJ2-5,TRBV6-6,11,ASSYYPGETQY
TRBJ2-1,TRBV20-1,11,SARDPPSQLGI
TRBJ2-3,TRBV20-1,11,SARIARTDTQY